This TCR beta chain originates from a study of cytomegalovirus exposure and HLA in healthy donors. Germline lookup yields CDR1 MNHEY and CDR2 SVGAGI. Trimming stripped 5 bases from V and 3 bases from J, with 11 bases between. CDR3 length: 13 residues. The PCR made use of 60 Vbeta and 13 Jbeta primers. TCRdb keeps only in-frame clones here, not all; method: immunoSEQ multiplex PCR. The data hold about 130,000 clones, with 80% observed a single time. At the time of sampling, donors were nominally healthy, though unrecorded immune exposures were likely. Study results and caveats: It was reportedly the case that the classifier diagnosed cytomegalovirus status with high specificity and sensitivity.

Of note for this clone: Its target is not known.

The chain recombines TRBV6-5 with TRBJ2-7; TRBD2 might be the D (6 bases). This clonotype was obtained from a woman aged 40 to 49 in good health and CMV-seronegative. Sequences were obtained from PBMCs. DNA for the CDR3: TGTGCCAGCAGTGGAAGGCGGGGCTACGAGCAGTACTTC. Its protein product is CASSGRRGYEQYF.